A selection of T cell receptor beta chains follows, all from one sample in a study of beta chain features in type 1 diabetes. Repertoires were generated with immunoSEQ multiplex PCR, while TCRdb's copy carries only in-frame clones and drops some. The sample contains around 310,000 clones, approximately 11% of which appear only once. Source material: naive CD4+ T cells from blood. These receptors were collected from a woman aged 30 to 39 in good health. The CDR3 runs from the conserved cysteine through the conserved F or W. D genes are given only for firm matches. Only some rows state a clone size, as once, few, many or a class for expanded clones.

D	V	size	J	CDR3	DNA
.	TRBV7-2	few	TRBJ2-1	CASSSYGDNEQFF	TGTGCCAGCAGCTCCTACGGGGACAATGAGCAGTTCTTC
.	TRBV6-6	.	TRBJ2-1	CATRYVSYEQFF	TGTGCCACCAGATACGTGAGCTATGAGCAGTTCTTC
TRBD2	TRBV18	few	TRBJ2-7	CASSPTPGTSGTYEQYF	TGTGCCAGCTCACCTACTCCCGGGACTAGCGGAACCTACGAGCAGTACTTC
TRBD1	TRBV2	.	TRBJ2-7	CASSYDRGTYEQYF	TGTGCCAGCAGTTATGACAGGGGGACCTACGAGCAGTACTTC
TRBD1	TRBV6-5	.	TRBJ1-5	CASSPGQDPNQPQHF	TGTGCCAGCAGTCCCGGACAGGACCCCAATCAGCCCCAGCATTTT
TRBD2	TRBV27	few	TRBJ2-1	CASSLPPPLSLAGRGEQFF	TGTGCCAGCAGTTTACCCCCACCCCTCTCACTAGCGGGACGGGGTGAGCAGTTCTTC
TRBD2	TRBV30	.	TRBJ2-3	CAGQGGSGRVSDTQYF	TGTGCCGGGCAGGGTGGTAGCGGGAGGGTCTCAGATACGCAGTATTTT
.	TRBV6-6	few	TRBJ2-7	CASNLDPRGDEQYF	TGTGCCAGCAATTTGGACCCGCGGGGCGACGAGCAGTACTTC
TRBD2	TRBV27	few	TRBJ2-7	CASSVLAGVREQYF	TGTGCCAGCAGTGTACTAGCGGGAGTTCGCGAGCAGTACTTC
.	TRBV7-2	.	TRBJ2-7	CASSFREHYEQYF	TGTGCCAGCAGCTTCCGGGAGCATTACGAGCAGTACTTC
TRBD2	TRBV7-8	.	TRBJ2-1	CASSFSGRGNEQFF	TGTGCCAGCAGCTTTAGCGGGAGAGGGAATGAGCAGTTCTTC
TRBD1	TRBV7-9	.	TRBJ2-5	CASSWGQGIQETQYF	TGTGCCAGCAGCTGGGGACAGGGGATACAAGAGACCCAGTACTTC
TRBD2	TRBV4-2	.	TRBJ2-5	CASNQELLAGVETQYF	TGTGCCAGCAACCAAGAGTTGCTAGCGGGAGTTGAGACCCAGTACTTC
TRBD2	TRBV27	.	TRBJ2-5	CASSSRTSGYQETQYF	TGTGCCAGCAGTTCTAGGACTAGCGGATACCAAGAGACCCAGTACTTC
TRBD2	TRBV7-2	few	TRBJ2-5	CASSKRAGGEETQYF	TGTGCCAGCAGCAAAAGGGCGGGAGGAGAGGAGACCCAGTACTTC
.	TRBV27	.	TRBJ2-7	CASRGSDSSSYEQYF	TGTGCCAGCAGAGGTTCAGACAGTTCCTCCTACGAGCAGTACTTC
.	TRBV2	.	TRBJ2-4	CASSRDTFGNIQYF	TGTGCCAGCAGCCGGGACACCTTCGGAAACATTCAGTACTTC
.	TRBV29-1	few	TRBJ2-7	CSVGGLGEQYF	TGCAGCGTTGGTGGGCTTGGCGAGCAGTACTTC
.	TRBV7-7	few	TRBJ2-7	CASSLTRDAAKYF	TGTGCTAGCAGCCTGACTAGAGATGCGGCAAAGTACTTC
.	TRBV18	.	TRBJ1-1	CASSPGAAERTEAFF	TGTGCCAGCTCACCTGGGGCCGCCGAACGCACTGAAGCTTTCTTT
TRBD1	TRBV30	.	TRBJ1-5	CAWSGGETGFTQPQHF	TGTGCCTGGAGTGGGGGCGAGACAGGGTTCACTCAGCCCCAGCATTTT
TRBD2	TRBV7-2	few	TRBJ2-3	CASSLTSGSDTQYF	TGTGCCAGCAGCCTGACTAGCGGGAGCGATACGCAGTATTTT
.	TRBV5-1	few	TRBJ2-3	CASSEGERATDTQYF	TGCGCCAGCAGCGAAGGGGAGCGGGCTACAGATACGCAGTATTTT
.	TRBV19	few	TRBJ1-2	CASSRSGNYGYTF	TGTGCCAGTAGTAGGTCGGGAAACTATGGCTACACCTTC
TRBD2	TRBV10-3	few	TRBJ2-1	CAISDAGGISYNEQFF	TGTGCCATCAGTGACGCGGGAGGTATTAGTTACAATGAGCAGTTCTTC